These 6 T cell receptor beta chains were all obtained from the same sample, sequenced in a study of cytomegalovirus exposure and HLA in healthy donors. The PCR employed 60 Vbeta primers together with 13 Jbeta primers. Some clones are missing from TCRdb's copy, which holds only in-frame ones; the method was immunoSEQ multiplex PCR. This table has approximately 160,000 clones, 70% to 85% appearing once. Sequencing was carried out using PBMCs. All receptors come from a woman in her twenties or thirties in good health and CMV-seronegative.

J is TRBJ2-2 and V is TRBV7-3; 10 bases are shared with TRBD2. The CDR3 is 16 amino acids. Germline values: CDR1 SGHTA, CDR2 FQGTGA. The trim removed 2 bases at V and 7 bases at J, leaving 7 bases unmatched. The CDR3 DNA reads TGTGCCAGCAGCTTAGAAGCGGGAGGGGCTATCGGGGAGCTGTTTTTT. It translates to CASSLEAGGAIGELFF.

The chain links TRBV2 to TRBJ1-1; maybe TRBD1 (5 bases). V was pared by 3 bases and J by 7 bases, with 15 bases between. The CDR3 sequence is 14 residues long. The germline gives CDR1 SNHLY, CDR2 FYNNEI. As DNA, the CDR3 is TGTGCCAGCAGTGAGAGTCAAAGGGGTGGTGAAGCTTTCTTT. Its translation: CASSESQRGGEAFF.

The CDR3 sequence: CAWRRSWLNHYGYTF. The CDR3 DNA is TGTGCCTGGAGAAGGAGTTGGCTTAACCATTATGGCTACACCTTC. This chain connects TRBV30 to TRBJ1-2; no clear D gene. V was clipped by 3 bases and J by 5 bases, with 19 bases between them. The CDR3 consists of 15 residues. The V gene's germline CDR1 is GTSNPN and CDR2 SVGIG (reference sequence).

The CDR3 nucleotides read TGTGCCAGCAGCTTTGGACTAGCGGGAAGGTTCTTC. Protein product: CASSFGLAGRFF. The genes are TRBV7-2 and TRBJ2-1; 12 bases are shared with TRBD2. The CDR3 consists of 12 residues. The trim removed 3 bases at V and 15 bases at J, leaving 3 bases unmatched. CDR1 is SGHTA and CDR2 is FQGNSA in the germline V gene.

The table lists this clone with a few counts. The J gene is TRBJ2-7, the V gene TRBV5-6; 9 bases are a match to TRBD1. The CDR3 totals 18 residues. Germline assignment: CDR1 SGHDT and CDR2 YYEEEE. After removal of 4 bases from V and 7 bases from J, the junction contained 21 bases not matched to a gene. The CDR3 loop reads CASSVLGQGFSGTREQYF. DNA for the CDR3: TGTGCCAGCAGCGTCCTGGGACAGGGCTTCTCGGGGACTCGGGAGCAGTACTTC.

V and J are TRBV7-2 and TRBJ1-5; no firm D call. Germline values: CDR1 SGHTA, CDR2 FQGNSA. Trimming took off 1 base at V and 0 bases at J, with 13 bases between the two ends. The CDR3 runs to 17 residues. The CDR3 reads CASSLGPGSASNQPQHF. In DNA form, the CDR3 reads TGTGCCAGCAGCTTAGGGCCAGGATCAGCTAGCAATCAGCCCCAGCATTTT.